The 27 T cell receptor beta chains listed next were all sequenced from one sample in a study of blood T cell repertoires in COVID-19. TCRdb's copy holds only in-frame clones and misses some; the assay was immunoSEQ multiplex PCR. The data show 380,000 or so clones, around 92% seen once. The specimen sequenced was peripheral blood. Source of these receptors: a man in his forties with acute or convalescent COVID-19.

The rearrangement joins TRBV5-1 to TRBJ1-4, with TRBD1 as a possible D gene (5 bases). This CDR3 contains 15 residues. Germline values: CDR1 SGHRS, CDR2 YFSETQ. Trimming left V 1 base short and J 3 bases short, with 10 bases between. Here the CDR3 reads CASSLMGPANEKLFF. In nucleotides, the CDR3 is TGCGCCAGCAGCTTGATGGGGCCCGCTAATGAAAAACTGTTTTTT.

The V gene is TRBV20-1, the J gene TRBJ2-1; 11 positions match TRBD1. CDR1 and CDR2 (germline): DFQATT, SNEGSKA (reference sequence). CDR3 size: 15 residues. With 3 bases clipped from V and 5 bases from J, the junction kept 6 bases outside the gene matches. The CDR3 region is CSASRGTGGHNEQFF. The CDR3 DNA follows: TGCAGTGCTAGTCGGGGGACAGGGGGACACAATGAGCAGTTCTTC.

Of note for this clone: The identical CDR3 is also encoded by other nucleotide sequences in the sample. The gene calls are TRBV27 and TRBJ2-7; D is perhaps TRBD1 (6 bases). CDR1 is MNHEY, CDR2 SMNVEV, per germline (reference sequence). The CDR3 consists of 12 residues. V was cut by 2 bases and J by 6 bases, with 8 bases left in between. The CDR3, as DNA: TGTGCCAGCAGTTTACTAGGGGGCGAGCAGTACTTC. It codes for CASSLLGGEQYF.

This chain joins TRBV7-4 and TRBJ1-4; D gene ambiguous. V lost 2 bases, J lost 5 bases, and 9 bases lay in between. Germline V gene data show CDR1 as SGHVT and CDR2 as SQSDAQ. The CDR3 has 14 amino acids. In DNA, the CDR3 is TGTGCCAGCAGCTTACCAGCGAGGAATGAAAAACTGTTTTTT. It is translated as CASSLPARNEKLFF.

The rearrangement joins TRBV11-2 to TRBJ1-6, with 9 bases fitting TRBD1. The germline gives CDR1 SGHAT, CDR2 FQNNGV. V shed 2 bases, J shed 7 bases, and the junction held 3 bases outside the gene matches. The CDR3 consists of 15 residues. CDR3 sequence (DNA): TGTGCCAGCAGCTTACTTGGGACAGGGAATTCACCCCTCCACTTT. This codes for CASSLLGTGNSPLHF.

CDR3 loop: CASSELGGGEQYF. The CDR3, as DNA: TGCGCCAGCAGTGAGTTAGGGGGGGGCGAGCAGTACTTC. The gene calls are TRBV10-2 and TRBJ2-7; the D gene is possibly TRBD2 (7 bases). V lost 1 base, J lost 6 bases, and 10 bases lay in between. CDR3 size: 13 residues. Per germline, CDR1 WSHSY and CDR2 SAAADI.

In its sample, this clone was seen a few times. The chain carries TRBV15 and TRBJ2-5; 12 bases agree with TRBD2. V lost 2 bases and J lost 4; bases outside the gene matches: 2. CDR3 length equals 15 residues. CDR1 is LNHNV and CDR2 is YYDKDF in the germline V gene (reference sequence). For the CDR3, the DNA is TGTGCCACCAGCAGACTAGCGGGAGGGCCAGAGACCCAGTACTTC. It is translated as CATSRLAGGPETQYF.

The chain carries TRBV28 and TRBJ1-2; a possible D gene is TRBD1 (6 bases). Germline V gene sequence: CDR1 MDHEN, CDR2 SYDVKM. V was cut by 7 bases and J by 4 bases, with 13 bases left in between. The CDR3 is 13 amino acids. The CDR3 spells CASTKDSPYGYTF. The CDR3 DNA sequence: TGTGCCAGCACCAAGGACAGTCCCTATGGCTACACCTTC.

The chain is built from TRBV15 and TRBJ2-3, with unresolved D. With 4 bases removed from V and 0 bases from J, the gap between germline ends came to 11 bases. The CDR3 is made up of 15 amino acids. CDR1 LNHNV and CDR2 YYDKDF come from the germline V gene (reference sequence). CDR3 protein: CATSIQITSTDTQYF. For the CDR3, the DNA is TGTGCCACCAGCATTCAAATTACTAGCACAGATACGCAGTATTTT.

The rearrangement uses TRBV5-1 and TRBJ2-1; D gene ambiguous. The CDR3 runs to 15 residues. The ends were cut back, 4 bases at V and 3 bases at J, with 14 bases in the middle. The germline CDR1 and CDR2 sequences are SGHRS and YFSETQ. The CDR3 nucleotides are TGCGCCAGCAGCACCGCTAGTGCCCTCTACAATGAGCAGTTCTTC. Its translation is CASSTASALYNEQFF. Supplemented by reference TRBV5-1 and TRBJ2-1, the full variable domain reads KAGVTQTPRYLIKTRGQQVTLSCSPISGHRSVSWYQQTPGQGLQFLFEYFSETQRNKGNFPGRFSGRQFSNSRSEMNVSTLELGDSALYLCASSTASALYNEQFFGPGTRLTVL.

The genes are TRBV5-6 and TRBJ1-2; 10 bases map to TRBD1. Per germline, CDR1 SGHDT and CDR2 YYEEEE. CDR3 length equals 16 residues. The ends lost 4 bases at V and 4 bases at J; junction bases unmatched: 10. This chain's CDR3 is CASSPGTGDRSYGYTF. In DNA, the CDR3 is TGTGCCAGCAGCCCCGGGACAGGGGATCGATCCTATGGCTACACCTTC.

The gene calls are TRBV2 and TRBJ1-1; 7 nucleotides line up with TRBD1. The ends lost 8 bases at V and 10 bases at J; junction bases unmatched: 13. CDR3 size: 13 residues. Looked up from germline, CDR1 is SNHLY and CDR2 is FYNNEI. CDR3 amino acids: CASGYQRGRVAFF. As DNA, the CDR3 is TGTGCCAGCGGATACCAGAGGGGGCGGGTAGCTTTCTTT. Drawing the rest from reference TRBV2 and TRBJ1-1, the complete variable domain is EPEVTQTPSHQVTQMGQEVILRCVPISNHLYFYWYRQILGQKVEFLVSFYNNEISEKSEIFDDQFSVERPDGSNFTLKIRSTKLEDSAMYFCASGYQRGRVAFFGQGTRLTVV.

This clone was seen just once. The rearrangement joins TRBV6-2 or TRBV6-3 to TRBJ2-1; no reliable D call. The CDR3 is 14 amino acids. Per the germline V gene, CDR1 is MNHEY and CDR2 is SVGEGT. V was pared by 0 bases and J by 4 bases, with 7 bases between. The CDR3 loop is CASSYSSLYNEQFF. CDR3 in DNA: TGTGCCAGCAGTTACTCGAGTCTTTACAATGAGCAGTTCTTC.

The CDR3 nucleotides read TGTGCCAGCAGCTTAGATGGGGCGAACACTGAAGCTTTCTTT. The encoded protein is CASSLDGANTEAFF. The chain combines TRBV11-3 with TRBJ1-1, with D possibly TRBD1 on 5 matching bases. CDR1 is SGHNT and CDR2 is YENEEA in the germline V gene. V dropped 0 bases and J dropped 1 base, with 6 bases sitting between them. The CDR3 covers 14 residues.

This clone was counted a single time. CDR3 coding DNA: TGTGCCAGCAAGGACAGGGCTACCGGGGAGCTGTTTTTT. Its translation is CASKDRATGELFF. The rearrangement links TRBV6-4 to TRBJ2-2; TRBD1 matches 8 bases. The CDR3 sequence is 13 residues long. The V and J ends lost 7 bases and 5 bases, in that order; junction bases with no gene match: 3. Germline V gives CDR1 MRHNA, CDR2 SNTAGT.

The genes are TRBV29-1 and TRBJ2-7, with D hard to call. Germline V gives CDR1 SQVTM, CDR2 ANQGSEA. Trimming took off 3 bases at V and 5 bases at J, with 11 bases between the two ends. CDR3 length: 12 amino acids. The CDR3 is CSVEAPGDEQYF. CDR3 sequence (DNA): TGCAGCGTTGAGGCCCCAGGTGACGAGCAGTACTTC.

The V call is TRBV28, the J call TRBJ1-1; TRBD1 might be the D (5 bases). The CDR3 length is 14 residues. CDR1 MDHEN and CDR2 SYDVKM come from the germline V gene. V shed 2 bases and J shed 4 bases, with 11 bases lying between them. The CDR3 sequence: CASSLTPRVTEAFF. The CDR3 DNA sequence: TGTGCCAGCAGTTTAACCCCCAGGGTCACTGAAGCTTTCTTT.

In nucleotides, the CDR3 is TGTGCCAGCAGCCAGGTCCGCGAAGATACGCAGTATTTT. Translating it yields CASSQVREDTQYF. The chain has TRBV14 and TRBJ2-3; unclear D gene. Trimming removed 3 bases at V and 5 bases at J, with 9 bases between. CDR3 length equals 13 residues. Germline-derived CDR1 and CDR2 are SGHDN and FVKESK. Filled out from reference TRBV14 and TRBJ2-3, the complete variable domain reads EAGVTQFPSHSVIEKGQTVTLRCDPISGHDNLYWYRRVMGKEIKFLLHFVKESKQDESGMPNNRFLAERTGGTYSTLKVQPAELEDSGVYFCASSQVREDTQYFGPGTRLTVL.

This clone was observed a handful of times. The chain uses TRBV20-1 and TRBJ1-2; no clear D gene. In germline, CDR1 is DFQATT, CDR2 SNEGSKA (reference sequence). The CDR3 contains 12 residues. V was clipped by 3 bases and J by 4 bases, with 9 bases between them. The CDR3 nucleotides are TGCAGTGCTAGTGTCGGGTCCTATGGCTACACCTTC. It yields the protein CSASVGSYGYTF.

This chain links TRBV28 with TRBJ2-5; 7 bases fit TRBD1. This CDR3 is built from 15 residues. The ends lost 6 bases at V and 0 bases at J; junction bases unmatched: 7. From germline, CDR1 is MDHEN and CDR2 SYDVKM. CDR3 bases: TGTGCCAGCAGCCACAGGGGATTGTACCAAGAGACCCAGTACTTC. It yields the protein CASSHRGLYQETQYF. The variable domain in full, with the rest retrieved from reference TRBV28 and TRBJ2-5, is DVKVTQSSRYLVKRTGEKVFLECVQDMDHENMFWYRQDPGLGLRLIYFSYDVKMKEKGDIPEGYSVSREKKERFSLILESASTNQTSMYLCASSHRGLYQETQYFGPGTRLLVL.

The chain recombines TRBV5-1 with TRBJ2-7; TRBD1 is a possible D gene (6 bases). Germline loops: CDR1 SGHRS, CDR2 YFSETQ. This CDR3 spans 13 amino acids. V gave up 4 bases and J gave up 3 bases, with 11 bases separating them. The chain's CDR3 is CASSVTGNYEQYF. Written as DNA, the CDR3 is TGCGCCAGCAGCGTTACAGGGAACTACGAGCAGTACTTC. Together with reference TRBV5-1 and TRBJ2-7, the CDR3 gives the full variable domain: KAGVTQTPRYLIKTRGQQVTLSCSPISGHRSVSWYQQTPGQGLQFLFEYFSETQRNKGNFPGRFSGRQFSNSRSEMNVSTLELGDSALYLCASSVTGNYEQYFGPGTRLTVT.

This clone appeared a few times. The gene calls are TRBV6-1 and TRBJ1-1; 8 nucleotides line up with TRBD1. This CDR3 comprises 15 residues. The germline gives CDR1 MNHNS, CDR2 SASEGT. The trim removed 3 bases at V and 3 bases at J, leaving 6 bases unmatched. CDR3 nucleotides: TGTGCCAGCAGTGACCTTACAGGGGGGTACACTGAAGCTTTCTTT. It encodes CASSDLTGGYTEAFF.

The chain couples TRBV7-3 to TRBJ1-1, with 8 bases lining up with TRBD1. The germline V gene encodes CDR1 SGHTA and CDR2 FQGTGA. The J segment lost 3 bases and the V segment lost 6 bases, leaving 3 bases of the junction unmatched. The CDR3 has 13 amino acids. The CDR3 DNA reads as TGTGCCAGCAGTCCGGACAGGGACACTGAAGCTTTCTTT. Its translation is CASSPDRDTEAFF.

CDR3 nucleotide sequence: TGCAGCGTTGATGGGACAGCCACCAACGGCTACACCTTC. Translated: CSVDGTATNGYTF. The chain recombines TRBV29-1 with TRBJ1-2; 7 positions agree with TRBD1. Germline-derived CDR1 and CDR2 are SQVTM and ANQGSEA. The CDR3 has 13 amino acids. J was trimmed by 8 bases and V by 3 bases; bases with no gene match: 9.

This chain links TRBV28 with TRBJ2-5, with 8 nucleotides matching TRBD1. J gave up 3 bases and V 6 bases, and 9 bases lay outside the gene matches. Germline CDR1 MDHEN, CDR2 SYDVKM. This CDR3 contains 15 residues. CDR3 nucleotides: TGTGCCAGCAGCCCGACAGGGGTTTTGGAAGAGACCCAGTACTTC. It encodes CASSPTGVLEETQYF. The full variable domain, completed using reference TRBV28 and TRBJ2-5, is DVKVTQSSRYLVKRTGEKVFLECVQDMDHENMFWYRQDPGLGLRLIYFSYDVKMKEKGDIPEGYSVSREKKERFSLILESASTNQTSMYLCASSPTGVLEETQYFGPGTRLLVL.

The chain employs TRBV15 and TRBJ2-1; no reliable D call. CDR1 is LNHNV, CDR2 YYDKDF, per germline (reference sequence). V lost 3 bases and J 0 bases, leaving 3 bases between the germline ends. The CDR3 covers 13 residues. The CDR3 here is CATSRSSYNEQFF. CDR3 nucleotide sequence: TGTGCCACCAGCAGGAGCTCCTACAATGAGCAGTTCTTC.

The V gene is TRBV27, the J gene TRBJ1-5, with unresolved D. Trimming removed 0 bases at V and 5 bases at J, with 8 bases between. Looked up from germline, CDR1 is MNHEY and CDR2 is SMNVEV (reference sequence). This CDR3 comprises 14 residues. The CDR3 is CASSLSVGYQPQHF. CDR3 DNA sequence: TGTGCCAGCAGTTTATCAGTCGGTTATCAGCCCCAGCATTTT.